These T cell receptor beta chains were read from a single sample in a study of breast tumors, draining lymph nodes, adjacent tissues. TCRdb re-called the multiplex PCR reads through MiXCR, storing one row per CDR3 protein. The table has around 22,000 distinct CDR3 sequences, approximately 64% seen once. What was sequenced was tumor-adjacent breast tissue. These receptors were collected from a female donor with breast cancer. Some clones in this sample may be carry-over from other donors' samples. CDR3s include the opening cysteine and the closing phenylalanine or tryptophan. The D gene is left open where the match is weak. The size entry is marked missing in some rows and otherwise reads once, few, many or a size class.

J gene: TRBJ1-4
D gene: TRBD1
V gene: TRBV7-2
clone size: once
CDR3 DNA: TGTGCCAGCAGCTTAGACGACAGGGCCGGTGAAAAACTGTTTTTT
CDR3 protein: CASSLDDRAGEKLFF

J gene: TRBJ2-7
D gene: TRBD1
V gene: TRBV29-1
clone size: once
CDR3 DNA: TGCAGCGTAGAGGGACAGGGAACCTACGAGCAGTACTTC
CDR3 protein: CSVEGQGTYEQYF

J gene: TRBJ1-5
D gene: TRBD1
V gene: TRBV7-9
clone size: -
CDR3 DNA: TGTGCCAGCAGCTTAATGACAGGGGATCAGCCCCAGCATTTT
CDR3 protein: CASSLMTGDQPQHF

J gene: TRBJ1-2
D gene: -
V gene: TRBV29-1
clone size: -
CDR3 DNA: TGCAGCGTTGATCCGGGGTTCTATGGCTACACCTTC
CDR3 protein: CSVDPGFYGYTF

J gene: TRBJ1-3
D gene: -
V gene: TRBV29-1
clone size: medium-sized
CDR3 DNA: TGCAGCGTTGAAGAGGGTCGCTCTGGAAACACCATATATTTT
CDR3 protein: CSVEEGRSGNTIYF

J gene: TRBJ1-6
D gene: -
V gene: TRBV19
clone size: -
CDR3 DNA: TGTGCCAGTAGGAAGGGGCCGGATATTAATTCACCCCTCCACTTT
CDR3 protein: CASRKGPDINSPLHF

J gene: TRBJ1-3
D gene: TRBD1
V gene: TRBV6-5
clone size: once
CDR3 DNA: TGTGCCAGCACGAGGGACAGGGGGCTTGGAAACACCATATATTTT
CDR3 protein: CASTRDRGLGNTIYF

J gene: TRBJ1-4
D gene: TRBD1
V gene: TRBV9
clone size: -
CDR3 DNA: TGTGCCAGCAGCGCCTCGGGACAGGGGTACGAAAAACTGTTTTTT
CDR3 protein: CASSASGQGYEKLFF

J gene: TRBJ1-4
D gene: -
V gene: TRBV14
clone size: -
CDR3 DNA: TGTGCCAGCAGCCAGCTCCAGGCTAATGAAAAACTGTTTTTT
CDR3 protein: CASSQLQANEKLFF

J gene: TRBJ2-5
D gene: -
V gene: TRBV29-1
clone size: large
CDR3 DNA: TGCAGCGTTCTGCCCTATGAAGGACTAAACCTCGTTACGGAGACCCAGTACTTC
CDR3 protein: CSVLPYEGLNLVTETQYF

J gene: TRBJ2-7
D gene: -
V gene: TRBV11-2
clone size: -
CDR3 DNA: TGTGCCAGCAGCCCCTCGACAGGAGGCTACGAGCAGTACTTC
CDR3 protein: CASSPSTGGYEQYF

J gene: TRBJ2-5
D gene: -
V gene: TRBV2
clone size: -
CDR3 DNA: TGTGCCAGTTCACTAGTTGAAGAGACCCAGTACTTC
CDR3 protein: CASSLVEETQYF

J gene: TRBJ2-3
D gene: -
V gene: TRBV4-1
clone size: -
CDR3 DNA: TGCGCCAGCAGCCAAGATAGAGGTGCTAGCACAGATACGCAGTATTTT
CDR3 protein: CASSQDRGASTDTQYF

J gene: TRBJ2-2
D gene: -
V gene: TRBV9
clone size: once
CDR3 DNA: TGTGCCAGCAGCGTAGGTTGGCGGCTAGGGGGGGAGCTGTTTTTT
CDR3 protein: CASSVGWRLGGELFF

J gene: TRBJ1-4
D gene: -
V gene: TRBV6-1
clone size: -
CDR3 DNA: TGTGCCAGCAGTCCCATGACCGGGAATCCTAATGAAAAACTGTTTTTT
CDR3 protein: CASSPMTGNPNEKLFF

J gene: TRBJ1-4
D gene: -
V gene: TRBV11-2
clone size: many
CDR3 DNA: TGTGCCAGCAGCTTAGGGGCAGGACCTGCAACTAATGAAAAACTGTTTTTT
CDR3 protein: CASSLGAGPATNEKLFF

J gene: TRBJ1-3
D gene: -
V gene: TRBV20-1
clone size: once
CDR3 DNA: TGCAGTGCTAGAGGGGGGACTGCTGGAAACACCATATATTTT
CDR3 protein: CSARGGTAGNTIYF

J gene: TRBJ2-7
D gene: -
V gene: TRBV20-1
clone size: -
CDR3 DNA: TGCAGTGCAAATAAACGGTACGGGGGCTCCTACGAGCAGTACTTC
CDR3 protein: CSANKRYGGSYEQYF

J gene: TRBJ1-2
D gene: -
V gene: TRBV5-1
clone size: -
CDR3 DNA: TGCGCCAGCAGCCCCATCCCGGGGACGGGCGGCTACACCTTC
CDR3 protein: CASSPIPGTGGYTF

J gene: TRBJ1-2
D gene: TRBD1
V gene: TRBV19
clone size: -
CDR3 DNA: TGTGCCAGTAGTACCCGACAGGGAGATGGCTACACCTTC
CDR3 protein: CASSTRQGDGYTF

J gene: TRBJ1-1
D gene: -
V gene: TRBV20-1
clone size: many
CDR3 DNA: TGCAGTGCTACCGAACAGGGTGTCTTCACTGAAGCTTTCTTT
CDR3 protein: CSATEQGVFTEAFF

J gene: TRBJ2-7
D gene: -
V gene: TRBV4-3
clone size: -
CDR3 DNA: TGCGCCAGCAGCCAAGATATAACTGCTTGGGGCTACGAGCAGTACTTC
CDR3 protein: CASSQDITAWGYEQYF

J gene: TRBJ1-6
D gene: -
V gene: TRBV5-1
clone size: -
CDR3 DNA: TGCGCCAGCAGCACCAACGGCAATTCACCCCTCCACTTT
CDR3 protein: CASSTNGNSPLHF

J gene: TRBJ2-5
D gene: -
V gene: TRBV12-3/TRBV12-4
clone size: many
CDR3 DNA: TGTGCCAGCACTCGGACAGAAGAGACCCAGTACTTC
CDR3 protein: CASTRTEETQYF

J gene: TRBJ2-1
D gene: -
V gene: TRBV7-6
clone size: -
CDR3 DNA: TGTGCCAGCAGCGACCCGGACAGCTACAATGAGCAGTTCTTC
CDR3 protein: CASSDPDSYNEQFF

J gene: TRBJ2-5
D gene: TRBD1
V gene: TRBV5-1
clone size: -
CDR3 DNA: TGCGCCAGCAGCTTGGGGGACAGGGCCCAAGAGGCCCAGTACTTC
CDR3 protein: CASSLGDRAQEAQYF

J gene: TRBJ1-5
D gene: TRBD1
V gene: TRBV29-1
clone size: -
CDR3 DNA: TGCAGCGGAAAGCAGGGGGATCAGCCCCAGCATTTT
CDR3 protein: CSGKQGDQPQHF

J gene: TRBJ1-2
D gene: TRBD1
V gene: TRBV2
clone size: -
CDR3 DNA: TGTGCCAGCAGTGGGGACAGGAACTATGGCTACACCTTC
CDR3 protein: CASSGDRNYGYTF

J gene: TRBJ1-4
D gene: TRBD1
V gene: TRBV20-1
clone size: -
CDR3 DNA: TGCAGTGCACGCGGGACAGGGCGAGAAAAACTGTTTTTT
CDR3 protein: CSARGTGREKLFF

J gene: TRBJ1-2
D gene: TRBD1
V gene: TRBV6-6
clone size: medium-sized
CDR3 DNA: TGTGCCAGCAGTAAACCGGGACAGGGGGCGGAAGGCTACACCTTC
CDR3 protein: CASSKPGQGAEGYTF

J gene: TRBJ2-7
D gene: -
V gene: TRBV7-9
clone size: -
CDR3 DNA: TGTGCCAGCAGCTTATCCTGGGGCGAGCAGTACTTC
CDR3 protein: CASSLSWGEQYF

J gene: TRBJ2-3
D gene: -
V gene: TRBV11-2
clone size: -
CDR3 DNA: TGTGCCAGCAGCTCTCTCATCAGCACAGATACGCAGTATTTT
CDR3 protein: CASSSLISTDTQYF

J gene: TRBJ1-2
D gene: -
V gene: TRBV20-1
clone size: -
CDR3 DNA: TGCAGTGCTAGAGATGGGAATGACTATGGCTACACCTTC
CDR3 protein: CSARDGNDYGYTF

J gene: TRBJ2-1
D gene: TRBD2
V gene: TRBV20-1
clone size: many
CDR3 DNA: TGCAGTCCTAGACTAGCGGGGGGGTTGAATGAGCAGTTCTTC
CDR3 protein: CSPRLAGGLNEQFF

J gene: TRBJ1-2
D gene: TRBD1
V gene: TRBV13
clone size: -
CDR3 DNA: TGTGCCAGCAGCGAAAGACAGGGGAGCTCCTATGGCTACACCTTC
CDR3 protein: CASSERQGSSYGYTF

J gene: TRBJ1-5
D gene: -
V gene: TRBV6-5
clone size: medium-sized
CDR3 DNA: TGTGCCAGCAGAAAGGACGGTCCCAATCAGCCCCAGCATTTT
CDR3 protein: CASRKDGPNQPQHF

J gene: TRBJ2-1
D gene: TRBD1
V gene: TRBV7-3
clone size: -
CDR3 DNA: TGTGCCAGCAGCTTTGACAGGGGGGCGGACAATGAGCAGTTCTTC
CDR3 protein: CASSFDRGADNEQFF

J gene: TRBJ2-3
D gene: TRBD2
V gene: TRBV20-1
clone size: -
CDR3 DNA: TGCAGTGCTAGAGTAGCGGGAGGGATTTCCCGTGCGCAGTATTTT
CDR3 protein: CSARVAGGISRAQYF

J gene: TRBJ1-1
D gene: -
V gene: TRBV5-6
clone size: many
CDR3 DNA: TGTGCCAGCAGCTTGTTTGGATCAGGGTGGGACACTGAAGCTTTCTTT
CDR3 protein: CASSLFGSGWDTEAFF

J gene: TRBJ2-3
D gene: TRBD2
V gene: TRBV7-6
clone size: medium-sized
CDR3 DNA: TGTGCCAGCAGCTCCAGCAGGGTAGGGTCTAGCGGGAGCGCAGATACGCAGTATTTT
CDR3 protein: CASSSSRVGSSGSADTQYF

J gene: TRBJ1-4
D gene: TRBD1
V gene: TRBV11-1
clone size: -
CDR3 DNA: TGTGCCAGCAGCTTAGGGACCGGGACAGGGAATGAAAAACTGTTTTTT
CDR3 protein: CASSLGTGTGNEKLFF

J gene: TRBJ1-6
D gene: -
V gene: TRBV25-1
clone size: -
CDR3 DNA: TGTGCCAGCAGTGACGCAGGTTATAATTCACCCCTCCACTTT
CDR3 protein: CASSDAGYNSPLHF

J gene: TRBJ2-7
D gene: -
V gene: TRBV9
clone size: -
CDR3 DNA: TGTGCCAGCAGCGTAGGGGGAGACAGCTACGAGCAGTACTTC
CDR3 protein: CASSVGGDSYEQYF

J gene: TRBJ2-1
D gene: TRBD1
V gene: TRBV7-2
clone size: -
CDR3 DNA: TGTGCCAGCAGCTTCCTCCCCGGGACAGTCTACAATGAGCAGTTCTTC
CDR3 protein: CASSFLPGTVYNEQFF

J gene: TRBJ2-1
D gene: TRBD2
V gene: TRBV5-6
clone size: many
CDR3 DNA: TGTGCCAGCAGCTTGGTTCTAGCGGGATACAATGAGCAGTTCTTC
CDR3 protein: CASSLVLAGYNEQFF

J gene: TRBJ2-2
D gene: -
V gene: TRBV20-1
clone size: -
CDR3 DNA: TGCAGTGCTAGAGATGCGGGGGAGCTGTTTTTT
CDR3 protein: CSARDAGELFF

J gene: TRBJ2-6
D gene: -
V gene: TRBV20-1
clone size: many
CDR3 DNA: TGCAGTGCTAGAACCCGATCTCCTGGGGCCAACGTCCTGACTTTC
CDR3 protein: CSARTRSPGANVLTF

J gene: TRBJ2-7
D gene: -
V gene: TRBV19
clone size: -
CDR3 DNA: TGTGCCAGTAGTAACGCAGGGGACGAGCAGTACTTC
CDR3 protein: CASSNAGDEQYF

J gene: TRBJ1-2
D gene: -
V gene: TRBV4-1
clone size: once
CDR3 DNA: TGCGCCAGCAGCCCCGGCGCGGGGGGAAAAGCCTATGGCTACACCTTC
CDR3 protein: CASSPGAGGKAYGYTF

J gene: TRBJ2-7
D gene: -
V gene: TRBV5-4
clone size: -
CDR3 DNA: TGTGCCAGCAGCCCTGGGCCTTACTACGAGCAGTACTTC
CDR3 protein: CASSPGPYYEQYF

J gene: TRBJ2-3
D gene: TRBD2
V gene: TRBV9
clone size: -
CDR3 DNA: TGTGCCAGCAGCGGGGGACTAGCGGGGGGGAGCACAGATACGCAGTATTTT
CDR3 protein: CASSGGLAGGSTDTQYF

J gene: TRBJ1-2
D gene: TRBD1
V gene: TRBV5-6
clone size: medium-sized
CDR3 DNA: TGTGCCAGCAGCCCCCCTGACAGGGGCTATGGCTACACCTTC
CDR3 protein: CASSPPDRGYGYTF

J gene: TRBJ1-1
D gene: TRBD1
V gene: TRBV20-1
clone size: many
CDR3 DNA: TGCAGTGCACTCCGACAGGGGGGCCGGAACACTGAAGCTTTCTTT
CDR3 protein: CSALRQGGRNTEAFF